This T cell receptor beta chain was recovered during a study of blood T cell repertoires in COVID-19. Study overall: Samples taken during acute and convalescent COVID-19 were collected in the United States, Italy and Spain. PBMCs, B-cell-depleted T cells, or T cells provided the cDNA or gDNA that made up the material.

The assay was immunoSEQ multiplex PCR, and TCRdb's table has in-frame clones only and misses some. Among about 240,000 clones, about 80% were seen once, and the ten largest hold about 2%. This CDR3 contains 14 residues. V dropped 1 base and J dropped 1; count of bases not matched to a gene: 1. CDR1 and CDR2 (germline): SGHRS, YFSETQ. The gene calls are TRBV5-1 and TRBJ1-1; 7 bases match TRBD1. This sequence was found in a man aged 25-40 years who had recovered from COVID-19. The sample taken for sequencing was peripheral blood. The CDR3 sequence is CASSLWDRNTEAFF. Written as DNA, the CDR3 is TGCGCCAGCAGCTTGTGGGACAGGAACACTGAAGCTTTCTTT.